Listed here is a single T cell receptor beta chain. Its recognized antigen is unknown. No per-base quality is available; no much larger clone lies one base away. Library construction relied on the immunoSEQ multiplex PCR assay. For the multiplex PCR, a mixture combining 60 forward primers for TCR Vbeta segments and 13 reverse primers for TCR Jbeta segments was used. A multiplex PCR assay on genomic DNA amplified the CDR3 region of rearranged TCR beta genes. On the Illumina HiSeq System, the amplified TCR beta libraries were sequenced as 87-base-pair reads. Regarding the original processing steps: Across the roughly 600 repertoires, a later analysis counted about 81 million unique TCR beta chains, around 11 million of which were shared by at least two donors. To remove PCR and sequencing errors, raw reads were error-corrected and collapsed into unique sequences using a nearest-neighbor algorithm that merged closely related sequences. Alignment of CDR3 sequences to IMGT reference sequences was used to assign V, D and J gene segments. For a sequence to be retained, a match of at least six nucleotides to both a V gene segment and a J gene segment was required. A rearrangement was called productive if the CDR3 had no stop codons and remained in frame with V and J, and every other rearrangement was called non-productive. Following IMGT convention, CDR3 was defined as the stretch from the second conserved V-encoded cysteine to the conserved J-encoded phenylalanine. In an earlier analysis of approximately 500 of the donors, sequences lacking an unambiguous match to a single V gene segment were excluded. An earlier analysis of several hundred of the donors called V segments functional above 56.7% productive rearrangements and segregating when the between-donor standard deviation exceeded 5%. A statistical classification framework was built for diagnosing cytomegalovirus status from the catalog of TCR beta chain sequences. In a later analysis, TCR nucleotide sequences were compared against IMGT/GENE-DB human TR gene sequences so that V and J genes could be assigned. The TCRdist pipeline was used in a later analysis to assign CDR3 sequences and most-parsimonious VDJ recombination scenarios. In a later analysis, each TCR beta chain was defined by its CDR3 amino acid sequence together with its V-gene family, and reads lacking a unique V-gene family were excluded. A later analysis removed over 500 highly shared, low-generation-probability nucleotide sequences to deal with suspected cross-contamination and a sequencing artifact. A later analysis calculated a clonal expansion index for each public chain from normalized within-repertoire ranks of inferred template counts. In a later analysis, generation probabilities were computed with a VDJ recombination model fitted to out-of-frame rearrangements, and the resulting probabilities were checked against IGoR. A later analysis scored TCR-TCR, TCR-HLA and TCR-CMV co-occurrence with hypergeometric tests, applying a repertoire-size bias correction to TCR pairs. In a later analysis, false discovery rates were estimated by permuting HLA or CMV assignments 20 times. In a later analysis, co-occurring TCRs were grouped using DBSCAN, with TCRdist sequence similarity added in when clustering inside HLA-allele-positive subsets. Co-occurrence clustering excluded repertoires with fewer than 30,000 or more than 120,000 public chains, plus five with anomalous nucleotide sharing. TCRdb took over this immuneACCESS table, retaining in-frame rearrangements with V and J assigned. Such tables are incomplete; in checked studies, under half of the missing clones stem from an unresolved V gene, and the remainder is unexplained. V, J and clone size are those of that table, while D and trimming were read from the DNA. Counted in this sample were about 140,000 clones; almost 85% of them appeared once. The top ten constitute 1.4% of the sample.

V lost 0 bases and J lost 4 bases, and the count of bases not matched to a germline gene is 9. From its cysteine to its phenylalanine, the CDR3 spans 17 amino acids. The DNA shown is the 51-base CDR3, in frame from base 1. The CDR1 and CDR2 encoded by the germline V gene are SGHVS and FNYEAQ. This sample was included in a study of cytomegalovirus exposure and HLA in healthy donors (dated by TCRdb to 2015 to 2018). In the study overall: According to an earlier analysis of 587 of the donors, about 179 million T cells yielded 117 million unique TCR beta sequences and about 280 Gb of sequence data. Roughly 300 gigabases of sequencing data and roughly 90 million unique TCR sequences were included in an early release covering roughly 600 HLA-typed donors. Of the roughly 410 genotyped donors, 81% were placed in the genetic ancestry cluster associated with self-reported Caucasian donors. The aim of the study was to test whether cataloging public T cell receptors could identify signatures of past pathogen exposure. The T cell repertoires of 700 or so subjects were profiled by immunosequencing and related to cytomegalovirus serostatus. Besides the first cohort of roughly 640 subjects, a separate validation cohort made up of 95 to 150 different subjects was used. High-throughput TCR immunosequencing, statistical association of individual TCRs with disease status, and machine learning were combined to predict cytomegalovirus infection status. A later analysis re-examined previously published TCR beta repertoires from roughly 720 donors and added high-resolution HLA genotyping to investigate patterns of TCR occurrence. The later analysis used no new phenotypic data to find candidate immune exposures, relying instead on TCR beta sequences and their occurrence across donors. An earlier analysis of around 540 of the donors applied high-throughput TCR beta sequencing to assess whether each TCR beta V gene segment acted as functional or pseudogenic. Donor age, sex, ethnicity and CMV serostatus were collected together with the repertoire data. A later genetic analysis used genome-wide SNP genotypes for about three fifths of the 666 donors, treating that subset as a discovery cohort. All discovery cohort repertoires had been generated using a single sequencing platform. Both class I and class II loci were covered by HLA typing, at four-digit resolution. Typing coverage differed by locus: A, B, C, DRB1 and DQB1 were typed in roughly 629-630 donors, DQA1 in 522, DPA1 in roughly 590, and DPB1 in 450 to 490. Because of strong linkage in the cohort, five DR-DQ haplotypes were treated as single units for association and clustering. Among around 400 genotyped donors of the cohort, an average of approximately 240,000 unique TCR beta nucleotide sequences was sequenced per donor, of which roughly 17% were non-productive. Results the study describes overall, beyond this receptor: Linkage disequilibrium might explain the correlated functional status among segregating V segments, but an unknown experimental factor could not be ruled out. HLA typing was unavailable for some donors at each locus, so association tests used only the typed subset. A later genetic analysis reported fewer N-insertions in productive TCRs among donors in an Asian-associated ancestry cluster than the roughly 670-donor mean. Most CMV-associated TCR beta chains appeared to be HLA-restricted in a later analysis, and the HLA associations seemed to be driven largely by CMV exposure. According to a later analysis, TCR association rates differed among HLA loci, with DRB1 alleles showing the most associated TCRs and HLA-C alleles showing the fewest. The study listed 150 to 200 TCR beta chains as associated with cytomegalovirus. Strong co-occurrence of HLA alleles, especially DR and DQ, made assigning TCR associations to individual alleles difficult. Only TCR beta chains were sequenced in this cohort, and the absence of alpha or paired-chain data limited detectable features. Some IMGT-functional V segments, including TRBV6-2 and TRBV6-3, could not be told apart with the 87-base-pair reads, so those segments were excluded. The classifier was reported to diagnose cytomegalovirus status with high specificity and sensitivity in both the original and validation cohorts. An association between a missense DCLRE1C variant and V-gene and J-gene trimming of TCR beta chains was found in a later genetic analysis and replicated in an independent cohort. An earlier analysis of around 600 of the donors showed that most TCR beta V segments appeared in productive rearrangements either about 87% or about 30% of the time, which broadly matched IMGT annotations. Sequencing depth was assumed to be roughly uniform across donors in the presence/absence analyses, though that assumption may not hold. A further reported finding was that TCR beta sequences accurately predicted the HLA-A and HLA-B alleles for most subjects in the first cohort. Because counts were too low, about 17 rarely observed V segments, including chromosome 9 orphons, were excluded from the earlier analysis of several hundred of the donors. It was suggested by the authors that the approach could potentially be generalized to other disease states and immunological phenotypes. In vitro tests confirmed that a few of the cytomegalovirus-associated TCR beta chains recognize cytomegalovirus antigens. A group of highly shared sequence variants was considered likely to be a technical artifact of the sequencing pipeline. Compared with equally common non-associated chains, HLA-associated TCR beta chains in a later analysis were more clonally expanded and had lower generation probabilities. CMV serostatus was the only immune exposure information available for the cohort. A later analysis associated approximately 17,000 TCR beta sequences with specific HLA alleles at a false discovery rate of 0.05. Most TCR sequences were observed very rarely across donors, whereas some public TCRs were present in many individuals. Several of the top co-occurrence clusters appeared to be linked to parvovirus B19, influenza, CMV and Epstein-Barr virus, according to a later analysis.

The cohort consisted of 666 healthy bone marrow donors. At the time of sampling, every cohort member was nominally healthy, though immune exposures that went unrecorded were likely present. The donor tested CMV seropositive and was one of the 289 seropositive cohort members. A peripheral blood sample was collected from each donor, and TCR beta sequencing was performed on peripheral blood mononuclear cells. Genomic DNA was extracted from the blood cell samples with the Qiagen DNeasy Blood Extraction Kit. Sample: PBMCs. Here the chain combines TRBV7-6 and TRBJ1-3; 7 central bases correspond to TRBD1. The source of this sequence is a young man in good health and CMV-seropositive. The DNA sequence is given as TGTGCCAGCAGCTTAGCTTCAAAGGGGGCACGGGGAAACACCATATATTTT. The encoded protein is CASSLASKGARGNTIYF.